A single sample is the source of the 29 T cell receptor beta chains below, sequenced in a study of cytomegalovirus exposure and HLA in healthy donors. 13 Jbeta primers and 60 Vbeta primers were used for the PCR. Some clones are missing from TCRdb's copy, which holds only in-frame ones; the method was immunoSEQ multiplex PCR. Seen here are about 240,000 clones, about 81% observed once, and the top ten hold about 7.3%. The specimen sequenced was PBMCs. The source is a woman in her sixties in good health and CMV-seropositive.

The V and J genes are TRBV27 and TRBJ2-1, with 7 positions matching TRBD2. CDR1 is MNHEY, CDR2 SMNVEV, per germline (reference sequence). The CDR3 extends over 16 amino acids. J gave up 0 bases and V 2 bases, and 4 bases lay outside the gene matches. The CDR3 nucleotides read TGTGCCAGCAGTTTAGGGAGGGCCAGCTCCTACAATGAGCAGTTCTTC. It translates to CASSLGRASSYNEQFF.

The chain recombines TRBV2 with TRBJ2-7; 7 bases are a match to TRBD2. The germline gives CDR1 SNHLY, CDR2 FYNNEI. The CDR3 runs to 14 residues. The V and J ends lost 8 bases and 6 bases, in that order; junction bases with no gene match: 13. The CDR3: CASRSRRELSEQYF. In DNA form, the CDR3 reads TGTGCCAGCCGCAGCAGGCGGGAGCTGAGCGAGCAGTACTTC.

In the case of this clone: The same CDR3 arises from other DNA sequences in this sample as well. V gene TRBV5-1 combines with J gene TRBJ2-1; D is possibly TRBD1 (5 bases). This CDR3 has 15 amino acids. The V end lost 0 bases, the J end lost 4 bases, and 11 bases lay between the germline ends. CDR1 and CDR2 (germline): SGHRS, YFSETQ. This CDR3 is CASSLEGSSYNEQFF. The CDR3 bases are TGCGCCAGCAGCTTGGAGGGGTCCTCTTACAATGAGCAGTTCTTC.

The gene calls are TRBV19 and TRBJ2-2; 7 positions match TRBD2. CDR3 length equals 16 residues. Trimming took 3 bases from V and 4 from J; bases not matched to a gene: 8. CDR1 and CDR2 (germline): LNHDA, SQIVND (reference sequence). The CDR3 loop reads CASSIRGRAGTGELFF. The CDR3 region has the DNA TGTGCCAGTAGTATCCGTGGGAGGGCCGGCACCGGGGAGCTGTTTTTT.

The V call is TRBV5-1, the J call TRBJ2-5; D is perhaps TRBD1 (6 bases). This CDR3 has 13 residues. V lost 7 bases and J lost 1, with 11 bases in between. Germline V gene data show CDR1 as SGHRS and CDR2 as YFSETQ. CDR3 coding DNA: TGCGCCAGCCAACAGGGCCTCCAAGAGACCCAGTACTTC. It encodes CASQQGLQETQYF.

The chain combines TRBV10-3 with TRBJ1-1; D gene uncertain. Germline CDR1 ENHRY, CDR2 SYGVKD. The CDR3 covers 14 residues. V gave up 11 bases and J gave up 0 bases, with 16 bases separating them. The chain's CDR3 is CAATGGGVNTEAFF. CDR3 nucleotides: TGTGCCGCTACTGGTGGAGGTGTGAACACTGAAGCTTTCTTT.

This clone was counted between two and nine times. The J gene is TRBJ2-5, the V gene TRBV13; 8 bases map to TRBD1. The CDR3 consists of 12 residues. V lost 5 bases and J lost 4; bases outside the gene matches: 0. The V gene's germline CDR1 is PRHDT and CDR2 FYEKMQ (reference sequence). CDR3 protein: CASSDRGETQYF. The DNA for the CDR3 is TGTGCCAGCAGCGACAGGGGAGAGACCCAGTACTTC.

The J gene is TRBJ2-7, the V gene TRBV7-9; D is unresolved. Germline CDR1 and CDR2: SEHNR and FQNEAQ (reference sequence). V was shortened by 2 bases and J by 6 bases, with 5 bases between the two germline ends. The CDR3 consists of 11 residues. CDR3 DNA: TGTGCCAGCAGCTTATACTCCGAGCAGTACTTC. This sequence encodes CASSLYSEQYF. Full variable domain (remainder filled in from reference TRBV7-9 and TRBJ2-7): DTGVSQNPRHKITKRGQNVTFRCDPISEHNRLYWYRQTLGQGPEFLTYFQNEAQLEKSRLLSDRFSAERPKGSFSTLEIQRTEQGDSAMYLCASSLYSEQYFGPGTRLTVT.

The chain uses TRBV9 and TRBJ1-2; no definite D call. CDR1 and CDR2 (germline): SGDLS, YYNGEE. The CDR3 is 14 residues long. Trimming took off 0 bases at V and 9 bases at J, with 15 bases between the two ends. CDR3 in DNA: TGTGCCAGCAGCGTAGCTTGGGGAGGGAACAGCTACACCTTC. Its protein is CASSVAWGGNSYTF.

This chain joins TRBV25-1 and TRBJ1-5; 12 bases are shared with TRBD1. In germline, CDR1 is MGHDK, CDR2 SYGVNS. The length of the CDR3 is 16 residues. V lost 3 bases to trimming and J lost 4 bases; unmatched junction nucleotides: 4. CDR3 sequence reads: CASSETGQGANQPQHF. The CDR3 nucleotides read TGTGCCAGCAGTGAGACGGGACAGGGGGCTAATCAGCCCCAGCATTTT.

V usage is TRBV19 and J usage is TRBJ2-3, with TRBD1 matching over 10 bases. V trimming: 6 bases; J trimming: 5 bases; junction bases outside the gene matches: 11. Germline lookup yields CDR1 LNHDA and CDR2 SQIVND (reference sequence). The CDR3 covers 16 residues. CDR3 region: CASRSSGTGVGDTQYF. The CDR3 region has the DNA TGTGCCAGTAGATCCAGCGGGACAGGGGTTGGAGATACGCAGTATTTT.

V and J are TRBV5-4 and TRBJ2-5, with 9 bases aligning to TRBD2. In germline, CDR1 is SGHNT, CDR2 YYREEE (reference sequence). The ends lost 4 bases at V and 1 base at J; junction bases unmatched: 11. This CDR3 has 17 residues. The CDR3 region has the DNA TGTGCCAGCAGCGACGACCCCACTAGCGGGTCCCAAGAGACCCAGTACTTC. This codes for CASSDDPTSGSQETQYF.

This clone was seen only once. The chain joins TRBV5-1 to TRBJ2-1; 10 nucleotides line up with TRBD2. Germline lookup yields CDR1 SGHRS and CDR2 YFSETQ. The CDR3 is made up of 18 amino acids. Trimming at V came to 0 bases and at J to 9 bases, leaving 15 bases not matched to a gene. CDR3 amino acids: CASSLGLAGVNPTPEQFF. The CDR3 DNA sequence: TGCGCCAGCAGCTTGGGTCTAGCGGGAGTAAACCCGACTCCTGAGCAGTTCTTC. The complete variable domain, with remaining parts taken from reference TRBV5-1 and TRBJ2-1, reads KAGVTQTPRYLIKTRGQQVTLSCSPISGHRSVSWYQQTPGQGLQFLFEYFSETQRNKGNFPGRFSGRQFSNSRSEMNVSTLELGDSALYLCASSLGLAGVNPTPEQFFGPGTRLTVL.

This chain joins TRBV5-1 and TRBJ1-1; unclear D gene. Trimming left V 1 base short and J 6 bases short, with 10 bases between. This CDR3 spans 13 amino acids. In germline, CDR1 is SGHRS, CDR2 YFSETQ. CDR3 region: CASSLPRRAEAFF. DNA for the CDR3: TGCGCCAGCAGCTTGCCACGGAGGGCTGAAGCTTTCTTT.

The chain has TRBV9 and TRBJ2-1, with a possible D match to TRBD2 (7 bases). Per germline, CDR1 SGDLS and CDR2 YYNGEE. The ends were cut back, 4 bases at V and 8 bases at J, with 19 bases in the middle. There are 15 residues in the CDR3. DNA of the CDR3: TGTGCCAGCAGCCTTTACGGGGGCGGGAGCTATGAGCAGTTCTTC. This encodes CASSLYGGGSYEQFF.

On this clone itself: The sample carries other DNA sequences with the same CDR3. The chain recombines TRBV5-1 with TRBJ2-7; 7 bases align to TRBD2. The CDR3 has 15 residues. The V segment lost 4 bases and the J segment 1 base; nucleotides outside the gene matches: 8. Germline V gene data show CDR1 as SGHRS and CDR2 as YFSETQ. CDR3 region: CASSLGTTLSYEQYF. CDR3 coding DNA: TGCGCCAGCAGCCTCGGGACTACCCTTTCCTACGAGCAGTACTTC. Complete variable domain (other parts from reference TRBV5-1 and TRBJ2-7): KAGVTQTPRYLIKTRGQQVTLSCSPISGHRSVSWYQQTPGQGLQFLFEYFSETQRNKGNFPGRFSGRQFSNSRSEMNVSTLELGDSALYLCASSLGTTLSYEQYFGPGTRLTVT.

The J gene is TRBJ2-3, the V gene TRBV9; 10 nucleotides match TRBD2. The length of the CDR3 is 13 residues. The V gene's germline CDR1 is SGDLS and CDR2 YYNGEE. Losses at the gene ends were 7 bases for V and 4 bases for J; bases not matched to a gene: 3. Written as DNA, the CDR3 is TGTGCCAGCGGCCTAGCGGGAGCAGATACGCAGTATTTT. This gives the protein CASGLAGADTQYF.

This sequence joins TRBV5-1 and TRBJ2-1, with TRBD2 identical over 10 bases. The CDR3 is 15 amino acids. V shed 4 bases, J shed 2 bases, and the junction held 3 bases outside the gene matches. The germline V gene has CDR1 SGHRS and CDR2 YFSETQ. The CDR3, as DNA: TGCGCCAGCAGCCCGGGACTAGCGACCTACAATGAGCAGTTCTTC. Residues: CASSPGLATYNEQFF.

The chain carries TRBV6-5 and TRBJ1-1; D is undetermined. The CDR3 contains 14 residues. Trimming removed 5 bases at V and 1 base at J, with 11 bases between. Germline CDR1 and CDR2: MNHEY and SVGAGI. CDR3 sequence: CASSGPTENTEAFF. The CDR3 nucleotides are TGTGCCAGCAGTGGTCCGACTGAGAACACTGAAGCTTTCTTT.

The V call is TRBV15, the J call TRBJ2-1; TRBD2 matches at 8 bases. Germline lookup yields CDR1 LNHNV and CDR2 YYDKDF (reference sequence). The CDR3 has 16 residues. The V gene end was trimmed by 5 bases and the J gene end by 3 bases; junction bases not matched to a gene: 9. The CDR3 DNA is TGTGCCACCAGCTCCGGGGGGGAGAGAGTCTACAATGAGCAGTTCTTC. The encoded protein is CATSSGGERVYNEQFF.

The J gene is TRBJ1-2, the V gene TRBV5-4; 7 bases are a match to TRBD1. Per germline, CDR1 SGHNT and CDR2 YYREEE (reference sequence). The CDR3 runs to 14 residues. V trimming: 0 bases; J trimming: 5 bases; junction bases outside the gene matches: 4. This chain's CDR3 is CASSLVGQEYGYTF. As DNA, the CDR3 is TGTGCCAGCAGCTTGGTAGGACAGGAATATGGCTACACCTTC.

This chain connects TRBV28 to TRBJ1-1; D might be TRBD1 (5 bases). CDR1 is MDHEN, CDR2 SYDVKM, per germline. The CDR3 is 11 amino acids. The V end lost 4 bases, the J end lost 13 bases, and 13 bases lay between the germline ends. The CDR3 protein is CASSSGFVGFF. The DNA of the CDR3 is TGTGCCAGCAGTTCAGGGTTTGTGGGTTTCTTT.

V gene TRBV5-6 combines with J gene TRBJ1-4, with D hard to call. Trimming left V 3 bases short and J 4 bases short, with 16 bases between. The CDR3 has 16 amino acids. The germline V gene encodes CDR1 SGHDT and CDR2 YYEEEE. The chain's CDR3 is CASSSNLWTNNEKLFF. For the CDR3, the DNA is TGTGCCAGCAGCTCAAACCTTTGGACTAATAATGAAAAACTGTTTTTT. The variable domain in full, completed from reference TRBV5-6 and TRBJ1-4, reads DAGVTQSPTHLIKTRGQQVTLRCSPKSGHDTVSWYQQALGQGPQFIFQYYEEEERQRGNFPDRFSGHQFPNYSSELNVNALLLGDSALYLCASSSNLWTNNEKLFFGSGTQLSVL.

The chain couples TRBV7-2 to TRBJ1-1; D remains unclear. Trimming cost V 5 bases and J 11 bases, with 18 bases left between them. The CDR3 is made up of 13 amino acids. CDR1 is SGHTA and CDR2 is FQGNSA in the germline V gene. The chain's CDR3 is CASSPGLINAAFF. CDR3 sequence (DNA): TGTGCCAGCAGCCCAGGACTCATTAATGCCGCTTTCTTT. Looking up the rest from reference TRBV7-2 and TRBJ1-1 gives the full variable domain: GAGVSQSPSNKVTEKGKDVELRCDPISGHTALYWYRQSLGQGLEFLIYFQGNSAPDKSGLPSDRFSAERTGGSVSTLTIQRTQQEDSAVYLCASSPGLINAAFFGQGTRLTVV.

J is TRBJ2-5 and V is TRBV5-4; D might be TRBD2 (5 bases). Trimming removed 4 bases at V and 6 bases at J, with 13 bases between. CDR1 is SGHNT, CDR2 YYREEE, per germline (reference sequence). The CDR3 loop spans 13 amino acids. CDR3: CASSALDGKTQYF. In nucleotides, the CDR3 is TGTGCCAGCAGCGCCCTCGACGGGAAGACCCAGTACTTC.

This clone came up a few times. CDR3 protein: CASSPSGGLGTEAFF. CDR3 in DNA: TGTGCCAGCAGCCCCAGCGGTGGGTTGGGCACTGAAGCTTTCTTT. V gene TRBV5-4 combines with J gene TRBJ1-1; the D is unclear. This CDR3 is 15 amino acids long. V was clipped by 4 bases and J by 4 bases, with 17 bases between them. Germline V lookup: CDR1 SGHNT, CDR2 YYREEE (reference sequence).

The chain uses TRBV11-2 and TRBJ2-7, with 14 bases aligning to TRBD2. With 5 bases clipped from V and 4 bases from J, the junction kept 4 bases outside the gene matches. This CDR3 contains 15 residues. Germline CDR1 is SGHAT and CDR2 is FQNNGV. The CDR3 sequence: CASSHGTSGRYEQYF. Written as DNA, the CDR3 is TGTGCCAGCAGCCACGGGACTAGCGGGAGATACGAGCAGTACTTC.

This clone was observed a handful of times. V and J are TRBV2 and TRBJ2-5; 7 positions agree with TRBD2. Germline lookup yields CDR1 SNHLY and CDR2 FYNNEI. The CDR3 has 13 amino acids. Trimming took 6 bases from V and 5 from J; bases not matched to a gene: 6. This CDR3 is CASRLQGGETQYF. Written as DNA, the CDR3 is TGTGCCAGCAGACTGCAGGGAGGGGAGACCCAGTACTTC.

In its sample, this clone was seen a few times. The gene calls are TRBV28 and TRBJ1-2; 9 positions agree with TRBD1. The CDR3 is made up of 13 amino acids. The germline CDR1 and CDR2 sequences are MDHEN and SYDVKM. V was pared by 5 bases and J by 8 bases, with 6 bases of the junction left unmatched. The CDR3 coding sequence is TGTGCCAGCAGTCTACAGGGGGCTGGGGGCTACACCTTC. Protein product: CASSLQGAGGYTF.